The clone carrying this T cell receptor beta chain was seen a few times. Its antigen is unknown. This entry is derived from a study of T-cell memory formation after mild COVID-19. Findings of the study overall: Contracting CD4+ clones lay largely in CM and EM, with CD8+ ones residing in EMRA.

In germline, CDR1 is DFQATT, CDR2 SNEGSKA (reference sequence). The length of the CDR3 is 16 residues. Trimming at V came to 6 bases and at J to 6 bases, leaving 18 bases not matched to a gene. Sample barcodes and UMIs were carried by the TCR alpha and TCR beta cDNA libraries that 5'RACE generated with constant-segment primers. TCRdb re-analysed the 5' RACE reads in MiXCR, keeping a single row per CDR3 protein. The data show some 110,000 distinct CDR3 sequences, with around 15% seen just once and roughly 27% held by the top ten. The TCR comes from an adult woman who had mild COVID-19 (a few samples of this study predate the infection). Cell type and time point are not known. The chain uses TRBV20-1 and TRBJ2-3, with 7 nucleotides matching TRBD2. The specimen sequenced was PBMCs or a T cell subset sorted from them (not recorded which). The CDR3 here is CSARTRLAGEKDTQYF. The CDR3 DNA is TGCAGTGCCAGGACCCGACTGGCGGGAGAGAAGGATACGCAGTATTTT.